This passage covers 5 T cell receptor beta chains from one sample sequenced in a study of graft-versus-host responses after intestinal transplantation. TCRdb keeps only in-frame clones here, not all; method: immunoSEQ multiplex PCR. The sample shows about 57,000 clones, 80% to 90% of them seen only once. The sequenced sample was PBMCs, obtained 26 days after transplant. Receptor source: a human patient who received an intestinal transplant, so some T cells may come from the graft donor.

CDR3 loop: CASSRDRGPNSNQPQHF. CDR3 sequence (DNA): TGTGCCAGCAGCCGGGACAGGGGCCCCAATAGCAATCAGCCCCAGCATTTT. The chain has TRBV7-3 and TRBJ1-5, with 10 bases that match TRBD1. Germline V lookup: CDR1 SGHTA, CDR2 FQGTGA. This CDR3 is built from 17 residues. Trimming at V came to 5 bases and at J to 0 bases, leaving 7 bases not matched to a gene.

The chain combines TRBV28 with TRBJ1-1, with 7 bases identical to TRBD1. Trimming took 6 bases from V and 0 from J; bases not matched to a gene: 4. The CDR3 runs to 14 residues. CDR1 and CDR2 from the germline V gene are MDHEN and SYDVKM. The CDR3: CASRKDRLNTEAFF. The CDR3 bases are TGTGCCAGCAGAAAGGACAGGTTGAACACTGAAGCTTTCTTT.

In this sample, this clone turned up a few times. V and J are TRBV28 and TRBJ1-3; the D gene is possibly TRBD1 (6 bases). CDR3 length equals 15 residues. V lost 4 bases and J 0 bases, leaving 10 bases between the germline ends. Germline assignment: CDR1 MDHEN and CDR2 SYDVKM. The CDR3 sequence is CASSSGTNSGNTIYF. The CDR3, as DNA: TGTGCCAGCAGTTCCGGGACAAACTCTGGAAACACCATATATTTT.

This clone occurred once. This rearrangement joins TRBV9 to TRBJ1-1; D is perhaps TRBD1 (6 bases). Germline CDR1 reads SGDLS; CDR2 reads YYNGEE. V shed 4 bases and J shed 7 bases, with 17 bases lying between them. This CDR3 has 14 residues. CDR3 sequence (DNA): TGTGCCAGCAGCCTTACGGGGGGCGTAAATGAAGCTTTCTTT. This translates into CASSLTGGVNEAFF.

The table lists this clone with a count of one. V gene TRBV4-1 combines with J gene TRBJ2-5, with 7 bases fitting TRBD2. CDR1 is MGHRA, CDR2 YSYEKL, per germline. Trimming took 4 bases from V and 3 from J; bases not matched to a gene: 8. The CDR3 loop spans 15 amino acids. CDR3: CASSPLAATKETQYF. As DNA, the CDR3 is TGCGCCAGCAGCCCTCTAGCGGCCACCAAAGAGACCCAGTACTTC.